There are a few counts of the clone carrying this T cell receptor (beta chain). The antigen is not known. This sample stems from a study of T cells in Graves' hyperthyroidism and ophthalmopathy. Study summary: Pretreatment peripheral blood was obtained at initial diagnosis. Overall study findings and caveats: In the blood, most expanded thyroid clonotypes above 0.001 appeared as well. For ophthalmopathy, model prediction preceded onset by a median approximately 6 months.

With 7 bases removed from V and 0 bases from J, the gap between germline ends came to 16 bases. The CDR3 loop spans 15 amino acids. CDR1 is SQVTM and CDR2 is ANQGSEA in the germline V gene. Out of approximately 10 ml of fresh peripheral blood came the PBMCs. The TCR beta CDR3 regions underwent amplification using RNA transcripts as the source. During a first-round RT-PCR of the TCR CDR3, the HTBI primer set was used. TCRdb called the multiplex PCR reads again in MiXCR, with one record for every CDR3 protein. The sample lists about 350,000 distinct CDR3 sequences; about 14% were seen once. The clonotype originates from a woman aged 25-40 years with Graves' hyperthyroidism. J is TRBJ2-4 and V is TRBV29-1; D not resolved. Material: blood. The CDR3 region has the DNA TGCAGCGCGACATCTAAACTGAGAGCCAAAAACATTCAGTACTTC. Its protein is CSATSKLRAKNIQYF.